These T cell receptor beta chains were read from a single sample in a study of T cell responses to AZD1222 COVID-19 vaccine. Assay used: immunoSEQ multiplex PCR; TCRdb lists only in-frame clones, some missing. The repertoire has roughly 150,000 clones, approximately 90% of them found once; the top ten carry approximately 1.3%. The sequences come from peripheral blood, collected 28 days after the second AZD1222 dose. Receptor source: an adult who received the AZD1222 COVID-19 vaccine. CDR3s include the opening cysteine and the closing phenylalanine or tryptophan. Each record gives: clone size, V gene, D gene, J gene, CDR3 DNA, CDR3 protein. D genes are given only for firm matches. The size field is filled for only some rows; it gives once, few, many or a size class.

clone size: .
V gene: TRBV27
D gene: .
J gene: TRBJ2-2
CDR3 DNA: TGTGCCACCCTTCTTCCCGGGGAGCTGTTTTTT
CDR3 protein: CATLLPGELFF

clone size: .
V gene: TRBV7-2
D gene: .
J gene: TRBJ1-1
CDR3 DNA: TGTGCCAGCAGGCCTAGGCCGGGTTTGAACACTGAAGCTTTCTTT
CDR3 protein: CASRPRPGLNTEAFF

clone size: .
V gene: TRBV5-6
D gene: .
J gene: TRBJ1-5
CDR3 DNA: TGTGCCAGCAGCTTGGCACCAGGTAATCAGCCCCAGCATTTT
CDR3 protein: CASSLAPGNQPQHF

clone size: .
V gene: TRBV5-8
D gene: TRBD1
J gene: TRBJ2-7
CDR3 DNA: TGTGCCAGCAGCCCAGGACAGGGTCCCTACGAGCAGTACTTC
CDR3 protein: CASSPGQGPYEQYF

clone size: .
V gene: TRBV19
D gene: .
J gene: TRBJ1-3
CDR3 DNA: TGTGCCAGTAGCCTATTAGGGGCGGCGCCTTCTGGAAACACCATATATTTT
CDR3 protein: CASSLLGAAPSGNTIYF

clone size: few
V gene: TRBV5-4
D gene: .
J gene: TRBJ1-2
CDR3 DNA: TGTGCCAGCAGCCCGACGGCAAACTATGGCTACACCTTC
CDR3 protein: CASSPTANYGYTF

clone size: .
V gene: TRBV15
D gene: .
J gene: TRBJ2-1
CDR3 DNA: TGTGCCACCAGCAGTGGTGGGACAAGTCTTTACAATGAGCAGTTCTTC
CDR3 protein: CATSSGGTSLYNEQFF

clone size: .
V gene: TRBV11-2
D gene: TRBD2
J gene: TRBJ2-1
CDR3 DNA: TGTGCTTCCGAAGGGACTAGCGGGAGTGTTCACAATGAGCAGTTCTTC
CDR3 protein: CASEGTSGSVHNEQFF

clone size: .
V gene: TRBV19
D gene: .
J gene: TRBJ1-6
CDR3 DNA: TGTGCCAGTAGTATACGCCAGGGCTCACGTTCACCCCTCCACTTT
CDR3 protein: CASSIRQGSRSPLHF

clone size: few
V gene: TRBV27
D gene: TRBD1
J gene: TRBJ1-2
CDR3 DNA: TGTGCCAGCAGGGCTATGGACAGGACCTATGGCTACACCTTC
CDR3 protein: CASRAMDRTYGYTF

clone size: once
V gene: TRBV9
D gene: .
J gene: TRBJ2-3
CDR3 DNA: TGTGCCAGCAGCGTAGAGAAGGATACGCAGTATTTT
CDR3 protein: CASSVEKDTQYF

clone size: .
V gene: TRBV9
D gene: .
J gene: TRBJ2-3
CDR3 DNA: TGTGCCAGCAGCCCCATCGGGGCAGGGACAGATACGCAGTATTTT
CDR3 protein: CASSPIGAGTDTQYF

clone size: .
V gene: TRBV9
D gene: .
J gene: TRBJ2-1
CDR3 DNA: TGTGCCAGCAGCGTAAATAAGAGGGGAGAAGAGCAGTTCTTC
CDR3 protein: CASSVNKRGEEQFF

clone size: .
V gene: TRBV4-3
D gene: .
J gene: TRBJ1-1
CDR3 DNA: TGCGCCAGCAGCCAAGATTCGGTCAGAAACACTGAAGCTTTCTTT
CDR3 protein: CASSQDSVRNTEAFF

clone size: .
V gene: TRBV24-1
D gene: TRBD1
J gene: TRBJ2-5
CDR3 DNA: TGTGCCACCAGTGATCGACAGGGGGCTCGAGAGACCCAGTACTTC
CDR3 protein: CATSDRQGARETQYF

clone size: once
V gene: TRBV19
D gene: .
J gene: TRBJ2-2
CDR3 DNA: TGTGCCAGTAGTATACAACAGGGAAGCCCCGGGGAGCTGTTTTTT
CDR3 protein: CASSIQQGSPGELFF

clone size: .
V gene: TRBV10-3
D gene: TRBD2
J gene: TRBJ2-1
CDR3 DNA: TGTGCCGGCTCGGGAGGGCAGGAGATCTACAATGAGCAGTTCTTC
CDR3 protein: CAGSGGQEIYNEQFF

clone size: .
V gene: TRBV9
D gene: .
J gene: TRBJ1-2
CDR3 DNA: TGTGCCAGCAGCGTCAGGGACGGTACCAACTATGGCTACACCTTC
CDR3 protein: CASSVRDGTNYGYTF

clone size: .
V gene: TRBV12-3/TRBV12-4
D gene: TRBD1
J gene: TRBJ2-3
CDR3 DNA: TGTGCCAGCAGTCGTGGGACAGCAGATACGCAGTATTTT
CDR3 protein: CASSRGTADTQYF

clone size: .
V gene: TRBV6-6
D gene: .
J gene: TRBJ2-7
CDR3 DNA: TGTGCCAGCACCCCTTTGGGGCGCGCCGAGCAGTACTTC
CDR3 protein: CASTPLGRAEQYF

clone size: .
V gene: TRBV18
D gene: .
J gene: TRBJ1-2
CDR3 DNA: TGTGCCAGCTCACCACCAGGGGACCCAGCATATGGCTACACCTTC
CDR3 protein: CASSPPGDPAYGYTF

clone size: .
V gene: TRBV11-2
D gene: .
J gene: TRBJ2-7
CDR3 DNA: TGTGCCAGCAGCCTGAACTACGAGCAGTACTTC
CDR3 protein: CASSLNYEQYF

clone size: .
V gene: TRBV2
D gene: .
J gene: TRBJ1-1
CDR3 DNA: TGTGCCAGCAGTGTTGACCTGAACACTGAAGCTTTCTTT
CDR3 protein: CASSVDLNTEAFF

clone size: .
V gene: TRBV9
D gene: .
J gene: TRBJ1-4
CDR3 DNA: TGTGCCAGCAGCGTAGGAATCCGAACAACTAATGAAAAACTGTTTTTT
CDR3 protein: CASSVGIRTTNEKLFF

clone size: .
V gene: TRBV5-5
D gene: .
J gene: TRBJ1-4
CDR3 DNA: TGTGCCAGCAGCTTGGGGGGGCTTAACGAAAAACTGTTTTTT
CDR3 protein: CASSLGGLNEKLFF

clone size: .
V gene: TRBV18
D gene: TRBD1
J gene: TRBJ2-7
CDR3 DNA: TGTGCCAGCCACCCTGGGGACAGAGGGTACGAGCAGTACTTC
CDR3 protein: CASHPGDRGYEQYF

clone size: .
V gene: TRBV5-6
D gene: TRBD1
J gene: TRBJ2-7
CDR3 DNA: TGTGCCAGCAGCTTGAGAGACAGGGGGCCGTACGAGCAGTACTTC
CDR3 protein: CASSLRDRGPYEQYF

clone size: .
V gene: TRBV6-1
D gene: .
J gene: TRBJ2-7
CDR3 DNA: TGTGCCAGCAGTGACAGACCAGGGAACGAGCAGTACTTC
CDR3 protein: CASSDRPGNEQYF

clone size: .
V gene: TRBV7-9
D gene: .
J gene: TRBJ2-7
CDR3 DNA: TGTGCCAGCAGCTCCTACTACGAGCAGTACTTC
CDR3 protein: CASSSYYEQYF

clone size: .
V gene: TRBV10-3
D gene: .
J gene: TRBJ2-7
CDR3 DNA: TGTGCCATTTGGGGGGACGGCTCCTACGAGCAGTACTTC
CDR3 protein: CAIWGDGSYEQYF

clone size: .
V gene: TRBV10-2
D gene: .
J gene: TRBJ2-5
CDR3 DNA: TGCGCCAGCAGTGTAAGGGAGACCCAGTACTTC
CDR3 protein: CASSVRETQYF

clone size: .
V gene: TRBV5-4
D gene: TRBD1
J gene: TRBJ2-6
CDR3 DNA: TGTGCCAGCAACCCAAACAGGGGACCTGGGGCCAACGTCCTGACTTTC
CDR3 protein: CASNPNRGPGANVLTF

clone size: .
V gene: TRBV2
D gene: .
J gene: TRBJ2-7
CDR3 DNA: TGTGCCAGCATCAAACCCCCGGACGAGCAGTACTTC
CDR3 protein: CASIKPPDEQYF

clone size: .
V gene: TRBV4-2
D gene: TRBD1
J gene: TRBJ2-6
CDR3 DNA: TGTGCCAGCAGCCGCGCTTCATTTGGGACAGCCAGCTCTGGGGCCAACGTCCTGACTTTC
CDR3 protein: CASSRASFGTASSGANVLTF

clone size: .
V gene: TRBV6-2/TRBV6-3
D gene: .
J gene: TRBJ1-2
CDR3 DNA: TGTGCCAGCAGTCCGAGCCTGTATGGCTACACCTTC
CDR3 protein: CASSPSLYGYTF

clone size: .
V gene: TRBV5-1
D gene: TRBD2
J gene: TRBJ2-3
CDR3 DNA: TGCGCCAGCAGCCTAAGGACTAGCGGGGGGGCGACAGATACGCAGTATTTT
CDR3 protein: CASSLRTSGGATDTQYF

clone size: few
V gene: TRBV5-4
D gene: .
J gene: TRBJ1-2
CDR3 DNA: TGTGCCAGCAGCTTGGCCGGACCCCCGGGTGGCTACACCTTC
CDR3 protein: CASSLAGPPGGYTF

clone size: .
V gene: TRBV11-1
D gene: TRBD2
J gene: TRBJ2-1
CDR3 DNA: TGTGCCAGCAGCTTAGCTGGGGGGGGCTACAATGAGCAGTTCTTC
CDR3 protein: CASSLAGGGYNEQFF

clone size: .
V gene: TRBV5-1
D gene: .
J gene: TRBJ2-5
CDR3 DNA: TGCGCCAGCAGCTTGTTTACAGAAGAGACCCAGTACTTC
CDR3 protein: CASSLFTEETQYF

clone size: .
V gene: TRBV29-1
D gene: TRBD2
J gene: TRBJ2-3
CDR3 DNA: TGCAGCGCCGGGACTAGCGGCACAGATACGCAGTATTTT
CDR3 protein: CSAGTSGTDTQYF

clone size: .
V gene: TRBV18
D gene: .
J gene: TRBJ2-7
CDR3 DNA: TGTGCCAGCTCACCACCCTCCTCCTACGAGCAGTACTTC
CDR3 protein: CASSPPSSYEQYF

clone size: .
V gene: TRBV5-6
D gene: .
J gene: TRBJ1-4
CDR3 DNA: TGTGCCAGCAGCCCCGCGGGGGGACACGGCGAAAAACTGTTTTTT
CDR3 protein: CASSPAGGHGEKLFF

clone size: once
V gene: TRBV6-1
D gene: TRBD2
J gene: TRBJ2-2
CDR3 DNA: TGTGCCAGCAGTGCACCGGCCGGGACTAGCGGGGCTACCGGGGAGCTGTTTTTT
CDR3 protein: CASSAPAGTSGATGELFF

clone size: .
V gene: TRBV7-8
D gene: .
J gene: TRBJ1-1
CDR3 DNA: TGTGCCAGCAGCTTTGGCGGAATGAACACTGAAGCTTTCTTT
CDR3 protein: CASSFGGMNTEAFF

clone size: .
V gene: TRBV28
D gene: .
J gene: TRBJ2-7
CDR3 DNA: TGTGCCAGCACCCCCTCCGGAAGGGCCGGCGGCTACGAGCAGTACTTC
CDR3 protein: CASTPSGRAGGYEQYF